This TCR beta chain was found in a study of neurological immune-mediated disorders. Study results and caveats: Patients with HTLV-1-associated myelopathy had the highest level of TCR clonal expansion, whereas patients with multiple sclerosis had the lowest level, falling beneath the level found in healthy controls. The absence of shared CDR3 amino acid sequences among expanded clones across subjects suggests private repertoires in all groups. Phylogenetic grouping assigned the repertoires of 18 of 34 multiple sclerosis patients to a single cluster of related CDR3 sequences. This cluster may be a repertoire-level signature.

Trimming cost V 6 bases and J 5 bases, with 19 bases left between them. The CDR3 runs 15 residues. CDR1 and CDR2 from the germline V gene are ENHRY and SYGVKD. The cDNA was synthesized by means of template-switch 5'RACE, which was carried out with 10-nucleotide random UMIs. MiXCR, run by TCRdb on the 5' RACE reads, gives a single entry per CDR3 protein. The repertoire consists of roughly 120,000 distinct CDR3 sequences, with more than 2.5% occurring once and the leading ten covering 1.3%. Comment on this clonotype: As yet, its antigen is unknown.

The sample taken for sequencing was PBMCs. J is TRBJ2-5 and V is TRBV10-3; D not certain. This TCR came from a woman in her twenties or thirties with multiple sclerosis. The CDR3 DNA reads TGTGCCATCAGCTCCTCTTCCACCAACGGGGAGACCCAGTACTTC. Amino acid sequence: CAISSSSTNGETQYF.